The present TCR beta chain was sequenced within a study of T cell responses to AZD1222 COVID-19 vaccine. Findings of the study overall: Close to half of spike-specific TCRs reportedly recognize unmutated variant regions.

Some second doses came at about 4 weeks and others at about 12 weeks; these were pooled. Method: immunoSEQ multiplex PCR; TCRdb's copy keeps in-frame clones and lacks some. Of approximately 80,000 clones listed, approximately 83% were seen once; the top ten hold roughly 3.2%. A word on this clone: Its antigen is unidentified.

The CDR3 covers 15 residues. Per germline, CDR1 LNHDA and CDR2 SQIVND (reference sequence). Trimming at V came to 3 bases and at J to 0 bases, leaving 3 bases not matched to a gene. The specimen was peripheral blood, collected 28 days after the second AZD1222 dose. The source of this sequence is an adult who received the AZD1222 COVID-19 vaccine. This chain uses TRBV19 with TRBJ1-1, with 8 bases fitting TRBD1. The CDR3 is CASSMMDRVNTEAFF. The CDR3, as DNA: TGTGCCAGTAGTATGATGGACAGGGTGAACACTGAAGCTTTCTTT.